This TCR beta chain emerged from a study of blood T cell repertoires in COVID-19. Looking at the study overall: Both acute and convalescent COVID-19 samples were obtained from the United States, Italy and Spain. Sample material is recorded as cDNA or gDNA derived from T cells, B-cell-depleted T cells, or PBMCs.

Germline values: CDR1 LGHNA, CDR2 YSLEER. The CDR3 runs to 15 residues. The V gene end was trimmed by 4 bases and the J gene end by 1 base; junction bases not matched to a gene: 5. Authors' analysis steps: Reference gene primer amplification yielded estimated nucleated cell counts. TCRdb's table, derived via immunoSEQ multiplex PCR, lists solely in-frame clones and lacks some. V, J and clone size are those of that table, while D and trimming were read from the DNA. The repertoire holds just over 90,000 clones, roughly 90% seen once, with approximately 1.5% in the top ten. The chain combines TRBV4-3 with TRBJ2-5, with 8 bases lining up with TRBD2. The origin of this receptor is a human donor with active COVID-19. The donor label of this sample is uncertain. Sample: peripheral blood. DNA of the CDR3: TGCGCCAGCAGCCTTACCGGGACTAGCCAAGAGACCCAGTACTTC. Its protein is CASSLTGTSQETQYF.